A single count supports the clone carrying this TCR beta chain. The antigen is undetermined. This sample stems from a study of cytomegalovirus exposure and HLA in healthy donors. The PCR had 60 Vbeta and 13 Jbeta primers. Sequenced by immunoSEQ multiplex PCR; TCRdb stores in-frame clones only, minus some. The sample gives about 150,000 clones, roughly 84% of which show up once; less than 2% is in the top ten. Findings of the study overall: Three chains tied to CMV proved CMV antigen-specific in vitro.

The sequencing input was PBMCs. This clonotype was obtained from a woman between 18 and 30 years old in good health and CMV-seronegative.

The chain's CDR3 is CASSPYRVSSPDTQYF. CDR3 nucleotides: TGTGCCAGCAGTCCTTACAGGGTTTCAAGCCCAGATACGCAGTATTTT. The V call is TRBV6-6, the J call TRBJ2-3, with TRBD1 as a possible D gene (6 bases). Trimming shortened V by 5 bases and J by 4 bases, and 19 bases separated the two germline ends. Germline CDR1 and CDR2: MNHNY and SVGAGI (reference sequence). The CDR3 runs 16 residues.